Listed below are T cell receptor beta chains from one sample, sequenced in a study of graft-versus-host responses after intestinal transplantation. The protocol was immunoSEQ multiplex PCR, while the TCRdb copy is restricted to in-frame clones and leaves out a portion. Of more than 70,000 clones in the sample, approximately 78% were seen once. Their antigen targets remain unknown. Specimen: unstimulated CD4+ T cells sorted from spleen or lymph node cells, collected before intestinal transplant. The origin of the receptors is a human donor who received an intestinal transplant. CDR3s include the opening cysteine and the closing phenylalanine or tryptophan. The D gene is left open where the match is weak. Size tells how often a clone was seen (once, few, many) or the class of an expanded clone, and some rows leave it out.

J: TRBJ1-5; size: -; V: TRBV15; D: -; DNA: TGTGCCACCAGCAGAGCTGGGGCCACCAGGGGCAATCAGCCCCAGCATTTT; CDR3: CATSRAGATRGNQPQHF
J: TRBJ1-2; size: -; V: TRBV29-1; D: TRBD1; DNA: TGCAGCGGCGTACAGGGGGACTATGGCTACACCTTC; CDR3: CSGVQGDYGYTF
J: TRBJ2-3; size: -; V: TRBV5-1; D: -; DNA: TGCGCCAGCAGCCCAACCACAACAGGTTTATCTAGCACAGATACGCAGTATTTT; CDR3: CASSPTTTGLSSTDTQYF
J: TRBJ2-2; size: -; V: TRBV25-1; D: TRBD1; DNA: TGTGCCAGCCAGGGACAGCTCACCGGGGAGCTGTTTTTT; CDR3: CASQGQLTGELFF
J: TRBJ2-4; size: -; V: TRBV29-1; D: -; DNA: TGCAGCGTTGAGGGGGCAGGGAGACGGAACATTCAGTACTTC; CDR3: CSVEGAGRRNIQYF
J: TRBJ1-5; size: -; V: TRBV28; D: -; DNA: TGTGCCAGCAGCCTATCCTCCGGGGGAGCTCAGCCCCAGCATTTT; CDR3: CASSLSSGGAQPQHF
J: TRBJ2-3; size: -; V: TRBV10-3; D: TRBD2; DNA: TGTGCCATCAGAACTAGCGGGGACCTTACGCAGTATTTT; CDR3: CAIRTSGDLTQYF
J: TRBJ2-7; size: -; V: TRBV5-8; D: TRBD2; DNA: TGTGCCAGCAGCTTGGTGATAGCGGGGGATTTTCGCGAGCAGTACTTC; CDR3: CASSLVIAGDFREQYF
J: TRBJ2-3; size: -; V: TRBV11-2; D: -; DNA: TGTGCCAGCAGCTCGGGTGGCCCGACTCCCACAGATACGCAGTATTTT; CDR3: CASSSGGPTPTDTQYF
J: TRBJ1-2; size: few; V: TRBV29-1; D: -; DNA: TGCAGCGTTGCGGGGAGGGGCTATGGCTACACCTTC; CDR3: CSVAGRGYGYTF
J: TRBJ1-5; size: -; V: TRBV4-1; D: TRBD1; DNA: TGCGCCAGCAGCCCGGGACAGGGGAGCGTCTTTGGCAATCAGCCCCAGCATTTT; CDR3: CASSPGQGSVFGNQPQHF
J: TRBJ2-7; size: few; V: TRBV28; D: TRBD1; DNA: TGTGCCAGCAGTTCGACAGGGGTTCTCTACGAGCAGTACTTC; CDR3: CASSSTGVLYEQYF
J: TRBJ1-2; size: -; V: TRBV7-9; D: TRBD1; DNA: TGTGCCAGCAGTGACAGGGTGGGCTATGGCTACACCTTC; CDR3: CASSDRVGYGYTF
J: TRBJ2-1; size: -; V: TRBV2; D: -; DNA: TGTGCCAGCAGCAAGCAGGTCTCCTACAATGAGCAGTTCTTC; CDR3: CASSKQVSYNEQFF
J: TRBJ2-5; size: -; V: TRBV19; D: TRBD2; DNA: TGTGCCAGTAGTAGAGAGCGGGAGGCCGATCGGACCCAGTACTTC; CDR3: CASSREREADRTQYF
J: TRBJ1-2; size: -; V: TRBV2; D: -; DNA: TGTGCCAGCGGGGAGGCCAGCTATGGCTACACCTTC; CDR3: CASGEASYGYTF